Sequencing of this TCR beta chain was carried out in a study of PD-1 blockade in classical Hodgkin lymphoma. The study's findings and limits: Baseline diversity resembling that of newly diagnosed patients was seen in complete responders. Exclusion removed patients who began nivolumab under 1 year after ASCT. Repertoire differences lack defined causes, possibly disease activity or prior therapy.

Here immunoSEQ multiplex PCR was the method, and the copy in TCRdb shows in-frame clones only, minus some. The sample contains 150,000 or so clones, under 85% of which appear only once. There was relapse after autologous stem cell transplantation in every patient, and there was variation in brentuximab vedotin exposure. This CDR3 has 16 residues. The V gene end was trimmed by 2 bases and the J gene end by 9 bases; junction bases not matched to a gene: 15. The germline V gene has CDR1 MNHEY and CDR2 SMNVEV (reference sequence). Of note for this clone: Its target is unknown.

This TCR derives from a human donor with classical Hodgkin lymphoma. Sequencing was performed on peripheral blood mononuclear cells (PBMCs), taken before the second cycle of nivolumab. V is TRBV27 and J is TRBJ2-7, with 8 bases identical to TRBD1. CDR3 residues: CASSLRPGQAFTGQYF. The DNA for the CDR3 is TGTGCCAGCAGTTTAAGACCGGGACAGGCCTTTACGGGGCAGTACTTC.